The following is a T cell receptor beta chain sequence with its context. What it binds is not known. The sample belongs to a study of shared clonotypes between healthy human individuals. Study summary: Three plates each covered CD4 naive and memory; CD8 naive two, CD8 memory one.

The study, taken as a whole, reports: Several donors shared approximately 5% of their naive CD4 clonotypes.

For every subset, genomic DNA was evenly distributed across several immunoSEQ plates. Sequencing was performed with immunoSEQ multiplex PCR; in TCRdb, only in-frame clones are kept and a portion is missing. The table shows over 2 million clones, with just under 95% occurring only once. Naivety among CD8 cells was defined by CD45RO negativity and positive CCR7 selection, thereby excluding terminally differentiated effector memory CD45RA+ cells. Germline V gene lookup returns CDR1 SEHNR and CDR2 FQNEAQ (reference sequence). V was clipped by 5 bases and J by 2 bases, with 19 bases between them. The CDR3 has 16 residues.

The chain combines TRBV7-9 with TRBJ2-7; D might be TRBD2 (6 bases). Specimen: naive CD8+ T cells sorted from blood. The sequence was collected from a man younger than 30 in good health. DNA of the CDR3: TGTGCCAGCAGCCCCAAGGCCCCCGGGACTGCCTACGAGCAGTACTTC. Protein product: CASSPKAPGTAYEQYF.